This T cell receptor beta chain was captured in a study of blood T cell repertoires in COVID-19. Study as a whole: Both acute and convalescent COVID-19 samples were obtained from the United States, Italy and Spain. T cells, B-cell-depleted T cells, or PBMCs supplied cDNA or gDNA.

Patients in Seattle were enrolled during active infection, then followed longitudinally. Deletions cut 5 bases from V and 6 bases from J, with 7 bases between. The CDR3 sequence is 12 residues long. The V gene's germline CDR1 is SNHLY and CDR2 FYNNEI. The authors' processing: From reference gene primer amplification, estimates of nucleated cell counts were derived. Sequenced by immunoSEQ multiplex PCR; TCRdb stores in-frame clones only, minus some. The V and J calls and clone size were taken over from that table, and D and trimming were inferred from the DNA. This repertoire shows 200,000 to 250,000 clones, about 84% found once; its top ten account for roughly 7.8%.

The receptor's source is a woman over 75 with COVID-19, enrolled during active disease. The chain links TRBV2 to TRBJ2-2, with D perhaps matching TRBD1 (5 bases). Source material: peripheral blood. CDR3 protein: CASSSGSGELFF. The CDR3 nucleotides read TGTGCCAGCAGTTCAGGGTCCGGGGAGCTGTTTTTT. The whole variable domain, remainder taken from reference TRBV2 and TRBJ2-2, is EPEVTQTPSHQVTQMGQEVILRCVPISNHLYFYWYRQILGQKVEFLVSFYNNEISEKSEIFDDQFSVERPDGSNFTLKIRSTKLEDSAMYFCASSSGSGELFFGEGSRLTVL.